The TCR beta chain described here comes from a study of cytomegalovirus exposure and HLA in healthy donors. Background on the study: HLA-typed donors contributed 65 million to 95 million unique TCRs, which were held in an early data release.

Germline assignment: CDR1 LNHDA and CDR2 SQIVND (reference sequence). The J segment lost 5 bases and the V segment lost 5 bases, leaving 8 bases of the junction unmatched. The CDR3 sequence is 15 residues long. Overall study findings and caveats: Listed as cytomegalovirus-associated were about 160 TCR beta chains. There was a cluster of highly shared sequence variants that was likely a sequencing artifact.

On this clone itself: As yet, its antigen is unknown.

This PCR relied on a set of 60 Vbeta primers and 13 Jbeta primers. Sequencing was performed with immunoSEQ multiplex PCR; in TCRdb, only in-frame clones are kept and a portion is missing. The top ten clones hold about 11% of a sample with 35,000 to 45,000 clones, around 58% of them seen once. The specimen sequenced was PBMCs. The chain carries TRBV19 and TRBJ2-7, with TRBD1 identical over 11 bases. The clonotype originates from a man aged 60-69 years in good health and CMV-seropositive. DNA of the CDR3: TGTGCCAGTAGTCCGAGGACAGGGGGCGCGAACGAGCAGTACTTC. Protein product: CASSPRTGGANEQYF.